The 19 T cell receptor beta chains presented below share a single source sample, sequenced in a study of cytomegalovirus exposure and HLA in healthy donors. PCR primers comprised 60 Vbeta and 13 Jbeta primers. Measured with immunoSEQ multiplex PCR; TCRdb has only the in-frame clones, and not every one. Of about 140,000 clones in the sample, approximately 70% were seen once. The sample consisted of PBMCs. The source is a woman aged 55 to 70 in good health and CMV-seronegative.

This clone was counted between two and nine times. The chain joins TRBV9 to TRBJ2-1, with 8 bases matching TRBD2. Germline CDR1 and CDR2: SGDLS and YYNGEE. The CDR3 is 15 residues long. V lost 0 bases to trimming and J lost 4 bases; unmatched junction nucleotides: 3. The CDR3 DNA is TGTGCCAGCAGCGTAGGACTAGCGACTTACAATGAGCAGTTCTTC. This encodes CASSVGLATYNEQFF.

V usage is TRBV4-3 and J usage is TRBJ2-3; no clear D. With 0 bases removed from V and 1 base from J, the gap between germline ends came to 5 bases. Germline V gene lookup returns CDR1 LGHNA and CDR2 YSLEER. The CDR3 runs to 14 residues. The chain's CDR3 is CASSQEARTDTQYF. The CDR3 DNA sequence: TGCGCCAGCAGCCAAGAGGCACGCACAGATACGCAGTATTTT.

The rearrangement uses TRBV6-1 and TRBJ1-4; D remains unclear. Germline V gene data show CDR1 as MNHNS and CDR2 as SASEGT. The CDR3 covers 14 residues. Trimming pared 4 bases from V and 5 bases from J, leaving 11 bases between. The CDR3 reads CASSGPRRNEKLFF. CDR3 in DNA: TGTGCCAGCAGTGGGCCTAGACGGAATGAAAAACTGTTTTTT.

This chain links TRBV7-2 with TRBJ2-3; 7 bases align to TRBD2. The junction had 9 bases not matched to a gene; V was cut back by 2 bases and J by 4 bases. The CDR3 has 16 residues. The germline V gene encodes CDR1 SGHTA and CDR2 FQGNSA. The CDR3 region is CASSLRPSGFADTQYF. CDR3 in DNA: TGTGCCAGCAGCTTAAGGCCTAGCGGATTCGCAGATACGCAGTATTTT.

Notes on this clone: One end of the junction is discordant with germline, which a read error may explain. This sequence joins TRBV9 and TRBJ1-1; a weak D match, TRBD1 (6 bases). The CDR3 consists of 14 residues. Per the germline V gene, CDR1 is SGDLS and CDR2 is YYNGEE. The CDR3 region is CAGSADRYNTEAFF. CDR3 DNA: TGTGCCGGCAGCGCCGACAGGTATAACACTGAAGCTTTCTTT.

This clone was picked up a small number of times. This CDR3 is also generated by other DNA sequences in the sample. The rearrangement uses TRBV9 and TRBJ2-5; D is possibly TRBD2 (6 bases). Germline V gene sequence: CDR1 SGDLS, CDR2 YYNGEE. The V gene lost 0 bases and the J gene lost 3 bases, with 9 bases spanning the gap. This CDR3 is 14 amino acids long. The DNA of the CDR3 is TGTGCCAGCAGCGTAGGATTAGCGGAAGAGACCCAGTACTTC. Translated: CASSVGLAEETQYF.

This clone has more than one count but fewer than ten. The J gene is TRBJ2-7, the V gene TRBV6-5; D is uncertain. The CDR3 has 12 residues. Per germline, CDR1 MNHEY and CDR2 SVGAGI. Deletions cut 5 bases from V and 2 bases from J, with 7 bases between. The CDR3 region has the DNA TGTGCCAGCAGTGACACACCCTACGAGCAGTACTTC. It encodes CASSDTPYEQYF.

This chain uses TRBV5-4 with TRBJ1-4, with D perhaps TRBD1 (6 bases). CDR1 is SGHNT, CDR2 YYREEE, per germline (reference sequence). The CDR3 loop spans 15 amino acids. V lost 4 bases to trimming and J lost 6 bases, with 16 bases between them. The CDR3 coding sequence is TGTGCCAGCAGCAATAAGGGGGGGGTGCATGAAAAACTGTTTTTT. Its translation is CASSNKGGVHEKLFF.

The rearrangement uses TRBV7-9 and TRBJ2-1; 14 bases are a match to TRBD2. CDR3 size: 16 residues. In germline, CDR1 is SEHNR, CDR2 FQNEAQ (reference sequence). Trimming at V came to 5 bases and at J to 6 bases, leaving 6 bases not matched to a gene. The CDR3 DNA sequence: TGTGCCAGCAGCGACGGGACTAGCGGGAGACGCAATGAGCAGTTCTTC. Translated, it gives CASSDGTSGRRNEQFF.

This clone has more than one count but fewer than ten. The CDR3 region has the DNA TGCGCCAGCAGCTTGGATCCGACCCCAGCGGGAGGCCCAGATACGCAGTATTTT. Translated: CASSLDPTPAGGPDTQYF. V and J are TRBV5-1 and TRBJ2-3; 9 bases are shared with TRBD2. CDR1 and CDR2 (germline): SGHRS, YFSETQ. The CDR3 has 18 residues. V shed 0 bases and J 4 bases; nucleotides not matched to a gene: 12.

The CDR3 is CASSSTGIIPEQYF. DNA for the CDR3: TGTGCCAGCAGCTCAACCGGGATTATCCCCGAGCAGTACTTC. The gene calls are TRBV6-5 and TRBJ2-5; D perhaps matches TRBD2 (5 bases). The J call may be wrong; the DNA end is better matched by TRBJ2-7. Germline CDR1 MNHEY, CDR2 SVGAGI. The CDR3 totals 14 residues.

The rearrangement joins TRBV9 to TRBJ2-3; D gene uncertain. Trimming shortened V by 2 bases and J by 4 bases, and 17 bases separated the two germline ends. Germline CDR1 reads SGDLS; CDR2 reads YYNGEE. The CDR3 is 16 amino acids. The CDR3 DNA reads as TGTGCCAGCAGCGTTTGGGCTCTTCAAGCCCCAGATACGCAGTATTTT. Protein: CASSVWALQAPDTQYF.

This clone appeared a few times. J is TRBJ1-4 and V is TRBV14; D ambiguous. Germline CDR1 and CDR2: SGHDN and FVKESK. The CDR3 has 15 residues. V was clipped by 0 bases and J by 5 bases, with 10 bases between them. CDR3 sequence reads: CASSQDSGQNEKLFF. CDR3 bases: TGTGCCAGCAGCCAAGATTCAGGCCAGAATGAAAAACTGTTTTTT.

The genes are TRBV7-8 and TRBJ1-4, with D possibly TRBD1 on 5 matching bases. The CDR3 has 13 residues. The germline CDR1 and CDR2 sequences are SGHVS and FQNEAQ. V lost 0 bases and J lost 15, with 14 bases in between. The CDR3 nucleotides are TGTGCCAGCAGCTTAGCAGGGCAGGGAAGTTTGTTTTTT. The encoded protein is CASSLAGQGSLFF.

The J gene is TRBJ2-3, the V gene TRBV7-8, with 7 nucleotides matching TRBD2. CDR3 length equals 16 residues. Trimming at V came to 2 bases and at J to 3 bases, leaving 8 bases not matched to a gene. Germline CDR1 is SGHVS and CDR2 is FQNEAQ. CDR3 sequence reads: CASSLRAGASTDTQYF. The CDR3 DNA follows: TGTGCCAGCAGCTTAAGGGCGGGAGCTAGTACAGATACGCAGTATTTT.

The rearrangement uses TRBV29-1 and TRBJ1-2, with 7 bases matching TRBD1. Germline assignment: CDR1 SQVTM and CDR2 ANQGSEA. This CDR3 region has 12 residues. Losses at the gene ends were 0 bases for V and 5 bases for J; bases not matched to a gene: 0. The CDR3 DNA is TGCAGCGTTGAAGACAGGGGGTATGGCTACACCTTC. Residues: CSVEDRGYGYTF.

The rearrangement uses TRBV6-5 and TRBJ2-7; D call uncertain. Trimming took 4 bases from V and 6 from J, leaving 16 bases between them. The germline V gene has CDR1 MNHEY and CDR2 SVGAGI. This CDR3 region has 14 residues. For the CDR3, the DNA is TGTGCCAGCAGTTCCCTGAACACCCCTCTCGAGCAGTACTTC. Translated: CASSSLNTPLEQYF.

This clone turned up a few times. At one end, the junction sequence differs from germline, possibly due to a read error. Other DNA variants within this sample encode the same CDR3. This chain links TRBV6-1 with TRBJ2-5; D remains ambiguous. CDR1 is MNHNS, CDR2 SASEGT, per germline. This CDR3 contains 12 residues. The CDR3 spells CASSELQETQYF. CDR3 nucleotide sequence: TGCGCCAGCAGTGAACTACAAGAGACCCAGTACTTC.

This clone showed up just a few times. This chain connects TRBV19 to TRBJ2-2, with 11 bases fitting TRBD1. Germline V gene sequence: CDR1 LNHDA, CDR2 SQIVND (reference sequence). This CDR3 has 17 amino acids. The J segment lost 5 bases and the V segment lost 3 bases, leaving 8 bases of the junction unmatched. CDR3: CASSIGWDRGGTGELFF. CDR3 coding DNA: TGTGCCAGTAGTATCGGTTGGGACAGGGGGGGAACCGGGGAGCTGTTTTTT. The variable domain in full, with the rest retrieved from reference TRBV19 and TRBJ2-2, is DGGITQSPKYLFRKEGQNVTLSCEQNLNHDAMYWYRQDPGQGLRLIYYSQIVNDFQKGDIAEGYSVSREKKESFPLTVTSAQKNPTAFYLCASSIGWDRGGTGELFFGEGSRLTVL.